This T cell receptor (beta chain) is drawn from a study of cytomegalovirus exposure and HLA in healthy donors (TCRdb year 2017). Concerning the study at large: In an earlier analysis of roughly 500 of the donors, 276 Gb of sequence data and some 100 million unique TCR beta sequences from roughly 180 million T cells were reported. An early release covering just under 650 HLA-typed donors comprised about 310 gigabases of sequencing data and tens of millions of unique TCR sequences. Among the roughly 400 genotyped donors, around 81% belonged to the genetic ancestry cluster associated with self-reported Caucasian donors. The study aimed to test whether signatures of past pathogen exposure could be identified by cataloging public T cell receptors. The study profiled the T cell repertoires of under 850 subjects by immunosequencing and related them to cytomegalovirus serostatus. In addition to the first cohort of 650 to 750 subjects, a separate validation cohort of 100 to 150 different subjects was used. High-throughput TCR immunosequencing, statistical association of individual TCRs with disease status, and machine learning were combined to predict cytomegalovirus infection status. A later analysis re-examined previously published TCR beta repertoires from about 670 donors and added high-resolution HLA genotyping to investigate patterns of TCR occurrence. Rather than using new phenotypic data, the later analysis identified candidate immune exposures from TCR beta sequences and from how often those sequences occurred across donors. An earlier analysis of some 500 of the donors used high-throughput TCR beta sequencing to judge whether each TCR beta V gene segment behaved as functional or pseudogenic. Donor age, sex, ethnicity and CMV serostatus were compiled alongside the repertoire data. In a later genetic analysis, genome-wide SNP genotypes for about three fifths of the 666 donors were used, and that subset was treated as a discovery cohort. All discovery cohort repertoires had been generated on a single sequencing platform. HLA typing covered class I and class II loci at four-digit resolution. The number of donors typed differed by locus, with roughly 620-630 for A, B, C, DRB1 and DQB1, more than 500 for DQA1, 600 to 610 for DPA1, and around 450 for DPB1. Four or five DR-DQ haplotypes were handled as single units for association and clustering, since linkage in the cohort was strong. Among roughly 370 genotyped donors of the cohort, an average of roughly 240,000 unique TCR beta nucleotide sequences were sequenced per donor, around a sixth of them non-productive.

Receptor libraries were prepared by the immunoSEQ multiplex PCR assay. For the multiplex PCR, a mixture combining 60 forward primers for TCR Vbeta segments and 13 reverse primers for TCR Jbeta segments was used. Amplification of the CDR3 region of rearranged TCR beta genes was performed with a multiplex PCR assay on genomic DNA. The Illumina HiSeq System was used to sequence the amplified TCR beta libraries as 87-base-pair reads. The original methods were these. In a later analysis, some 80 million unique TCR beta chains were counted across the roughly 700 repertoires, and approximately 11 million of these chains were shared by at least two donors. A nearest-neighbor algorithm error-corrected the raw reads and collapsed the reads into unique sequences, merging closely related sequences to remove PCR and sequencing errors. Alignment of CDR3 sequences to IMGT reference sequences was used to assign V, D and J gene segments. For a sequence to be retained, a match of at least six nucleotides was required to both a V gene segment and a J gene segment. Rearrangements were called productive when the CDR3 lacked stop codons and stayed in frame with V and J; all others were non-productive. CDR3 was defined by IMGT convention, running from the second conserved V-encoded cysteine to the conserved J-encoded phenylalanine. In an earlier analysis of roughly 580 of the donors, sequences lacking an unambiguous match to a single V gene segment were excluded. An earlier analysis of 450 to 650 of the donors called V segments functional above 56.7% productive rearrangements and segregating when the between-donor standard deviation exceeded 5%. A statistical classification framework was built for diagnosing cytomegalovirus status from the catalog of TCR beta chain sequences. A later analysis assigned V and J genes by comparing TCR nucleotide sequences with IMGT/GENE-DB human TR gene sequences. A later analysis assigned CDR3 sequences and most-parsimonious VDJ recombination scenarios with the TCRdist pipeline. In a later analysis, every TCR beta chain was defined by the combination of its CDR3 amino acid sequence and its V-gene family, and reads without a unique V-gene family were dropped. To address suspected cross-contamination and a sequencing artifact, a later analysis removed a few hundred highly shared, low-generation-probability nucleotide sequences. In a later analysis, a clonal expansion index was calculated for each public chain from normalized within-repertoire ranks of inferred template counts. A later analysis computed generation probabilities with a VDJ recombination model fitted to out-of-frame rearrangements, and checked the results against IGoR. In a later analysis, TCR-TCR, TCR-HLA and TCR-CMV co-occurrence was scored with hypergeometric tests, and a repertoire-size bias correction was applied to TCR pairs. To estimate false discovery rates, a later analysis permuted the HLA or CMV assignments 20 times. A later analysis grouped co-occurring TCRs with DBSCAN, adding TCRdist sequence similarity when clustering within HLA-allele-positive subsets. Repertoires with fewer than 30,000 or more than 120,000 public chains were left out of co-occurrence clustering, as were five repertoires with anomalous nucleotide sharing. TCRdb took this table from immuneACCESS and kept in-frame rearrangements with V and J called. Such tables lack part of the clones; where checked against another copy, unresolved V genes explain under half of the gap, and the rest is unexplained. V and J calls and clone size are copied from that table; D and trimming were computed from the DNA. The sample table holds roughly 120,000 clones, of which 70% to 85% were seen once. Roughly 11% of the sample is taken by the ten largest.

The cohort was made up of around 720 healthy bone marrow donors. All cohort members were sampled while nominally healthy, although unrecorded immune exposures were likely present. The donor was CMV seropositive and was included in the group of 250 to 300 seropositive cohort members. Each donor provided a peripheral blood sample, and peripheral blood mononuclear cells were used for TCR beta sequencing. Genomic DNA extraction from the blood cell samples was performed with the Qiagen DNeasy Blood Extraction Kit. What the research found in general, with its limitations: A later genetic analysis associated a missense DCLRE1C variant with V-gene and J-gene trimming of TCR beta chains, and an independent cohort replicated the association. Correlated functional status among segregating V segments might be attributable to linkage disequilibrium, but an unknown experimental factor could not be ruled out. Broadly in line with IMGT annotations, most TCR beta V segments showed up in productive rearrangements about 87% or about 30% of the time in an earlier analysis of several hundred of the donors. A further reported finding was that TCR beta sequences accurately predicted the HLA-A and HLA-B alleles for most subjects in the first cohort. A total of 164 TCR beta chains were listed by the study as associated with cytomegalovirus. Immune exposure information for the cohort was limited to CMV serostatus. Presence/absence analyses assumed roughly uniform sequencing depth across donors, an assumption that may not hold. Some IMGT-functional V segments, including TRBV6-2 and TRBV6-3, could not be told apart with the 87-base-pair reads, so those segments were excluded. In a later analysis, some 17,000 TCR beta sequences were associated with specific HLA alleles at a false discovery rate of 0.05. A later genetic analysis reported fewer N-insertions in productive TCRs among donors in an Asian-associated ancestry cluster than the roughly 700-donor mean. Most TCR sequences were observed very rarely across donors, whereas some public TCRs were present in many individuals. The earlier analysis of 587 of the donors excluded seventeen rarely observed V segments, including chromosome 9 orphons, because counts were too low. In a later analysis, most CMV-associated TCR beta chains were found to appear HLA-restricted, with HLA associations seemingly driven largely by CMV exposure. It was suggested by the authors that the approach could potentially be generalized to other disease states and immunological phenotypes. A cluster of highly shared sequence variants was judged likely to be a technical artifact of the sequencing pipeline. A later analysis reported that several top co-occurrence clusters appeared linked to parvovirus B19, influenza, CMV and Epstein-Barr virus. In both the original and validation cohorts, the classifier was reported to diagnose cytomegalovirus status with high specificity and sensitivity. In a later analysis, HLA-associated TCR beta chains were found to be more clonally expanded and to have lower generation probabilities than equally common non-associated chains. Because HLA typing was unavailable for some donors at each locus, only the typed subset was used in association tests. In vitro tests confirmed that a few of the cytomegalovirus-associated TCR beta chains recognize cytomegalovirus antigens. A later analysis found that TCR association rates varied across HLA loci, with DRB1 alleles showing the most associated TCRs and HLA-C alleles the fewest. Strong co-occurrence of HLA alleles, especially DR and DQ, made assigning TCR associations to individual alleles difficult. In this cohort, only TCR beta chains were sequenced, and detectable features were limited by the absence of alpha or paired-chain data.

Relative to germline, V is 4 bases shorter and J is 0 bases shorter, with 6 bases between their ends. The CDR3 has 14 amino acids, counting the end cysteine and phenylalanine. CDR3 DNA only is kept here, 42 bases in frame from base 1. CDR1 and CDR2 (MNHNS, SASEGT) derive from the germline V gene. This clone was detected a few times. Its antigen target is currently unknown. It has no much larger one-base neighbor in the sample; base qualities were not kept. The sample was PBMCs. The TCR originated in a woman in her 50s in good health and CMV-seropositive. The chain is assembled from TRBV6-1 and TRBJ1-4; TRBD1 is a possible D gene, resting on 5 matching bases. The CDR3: CASSVTATNEKLFF. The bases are TGTGCCAGCAGTGTGACAGCAACTAATGAAAAACTGTTTTTT.